A selection of T cell receptor beta chains follows, all from one sample in a study of blood T cell repertoires in COVID-19. Produced via immunoSEQ multiplex PCR; TCRdb's table is partial and in-frame only. The sample yields a few hundred thousand clones, over 75% seen once. The specimen sequenced was PBMCs or T cells enriched from blood (not recorded which). All receptors derive from a woman in her forties or fifties who had recovered from COVID-19. Each CDR3 is given with its conserved first and last residue. A D gene is named only where the DNA matches it firmly. Expanded clones are given a class, and other clones once, few, many or no size at all.

-,TRBV28,TRBJ1-2,-,CASSADSYGYTF,TGTGCCAGCAGCGCGGACAGCTATGGCTACACCTTC
once,TRBV7-8,TRBJ2-1,-,CASSLPRSDEQFF,TGTGCCAGCAGCCTGCCTAGGAGCGATGAGCAGTTCTTC
-,TRBV3-1/TRBV3-2,TRBJ2-1,-,CASSHSGRSYNEQFF,TGTGCCAGCAGCCATTCCGGGAGATCCTACAATGAGCAGTTCTTC
-,TRBV7-9,TRBJ1-4,TRBD1,CASSLDRGREKLFF,TGTGCCAGCAGCTTGGACAGGGGGCGCGAAAAACTGTTTTTT
once,TRBV6-6,TRBJ2-5,TRBD2,CASSRDLTSGQETQYF,TGTGCCAGCAGTCGAGACTTGACTAGCGGTCAGGAGACCCAGTACTTC
-,TRBV23-1,TRBJ1-5,-,CASSDRLDIPDQPQHF,TGCGCCAGCAGTGACAGACTTGATATCCCGGATCAGCCCCAGCATTTT
once,TRBV3-1/TRBV3-2,TRBJ1-2,-,CASSQASYGYTF,TGTGCCAGCAGCCAAGCGAGCTATGGCTACACCTTC
-,TRBV6-5,TRBJ1-2,-,CASSYSPSRANTF,TGTGCCAGCAGTTACTCTCCTTCCAGGGCGAACACCTTC
many,TRBV19,TRBJ2-7,-,CASSIGPGKGWYEQYF,TGTGCCAGTAGTATTGGTCCAGGGAAGGGTTGGTACGAGCAGTACTTC
-,TRBV11-2,TRBJ2-7,TRBD2,CASSFGTGGSEQYF,TGTGCCAGCAGCTTCGGGACCGGGGGGTCCGAGCAGTACTTC
-,TRBV3-1/TRBV3-2,TRBJ2-5,-,CASSQDTGSQETQYF,TGTGCCAGCAGCCAAGATACCGGGTCCCAAGAGACCCAGTACTTC
-,TRBV5-1,TRBJ2-1,-,CASSYSYNEQFF,TGCGCCAGCAGTTACTCCTACAATGAGCAGTTCTTC
once,TRBV30,TRBJ1-1,TRBD1,CAWRKGQGGITEAFF,TGTGCCTGGAGGAAAGGACAGGGGGGCATTACTGAAGCTTTCTTT
once,TRBV11-2,TRBJ2-1,-,CASSSPDFYNEQFF,TGTGCCAGCAGCTCTCCTGACTTCTACAATGAGCAGTTCTTC
once,TRBV28,TRBJ1-2,TRBD1,CASSLWTGGGYGYTF,TGTGCCAGCAGTTTATGGACAGGGGGCGGCTATGGCTACACCTTC
-,TRBV20-1,TRBJ1-1,-,CSASFQEAFF,TGCAGTGCTAGCTTTCAGGAAGCTTTCTTT
-,TRBV6-1,TRBJ2-5,-,CASSDPPTAEYF,TGTGCCAGCAGTGATCCTCCGACGGCGGAGTACTTC
-,TRBV5-6,TRBJ2-3,TRBD2,CASSWGLAPLTDTQYF,TGTGCCAGCAGCTGGGGACTAGCCCCTCTCACAGATACGCAGTATTTT
-,TRBV4-1,TRBJ2-1,TRBD2,CASSQEELAGGYLAYNEQFF,TGCGCCAGCAGCCAAGAGGAACTAGCGGGAGGGTATTTAGCGTACAATGAGCAGTTCTTC
-,TRBV2,TRBJ2-6,-,CASTFSGANVLTF,TGTGCCAGCACATTCTCTGGGGCCAACGTCCTGACTTTC
-,TRBV5-1,TRBJ1-1,-,CASSLERGEAFF,TGCGCCAGCAGCCTCGAGAGAGGTGAAGCTTTCTTT
-,TRBV20-1,TRBJ1-1,-,CSVERGFEAFF,TGCAGTGTCGAGAGGGGGTTTGAAGCTTTCTTT
-,TRBV19,TRBJ1-1,-,CASSTYRAEAFF,TGTGCCAGTAGTACCTACAGGGCCGAAGCTTTCTTT
-,TRBV28,TRBJ2-5,-,CASSSALAGQETQYF,TGTGCCAGCAGTTCGGCATTGGCGGGCCAAGAGACCCAGTACTTC
-,TRBV19,TRBJ1-6,TRBD1,CASRTGTDNSPLHF,TGTGCCAGCAGAACCGGGACAGATAATTCACCCCTCCACTTT
-,TRBV28,TRBJ1-5,-,CASSPRGDTRSGPQHF,TGTGCCAGCAGTCCCCGAGGGGACACTCGCTCGGGGCCCCAGCATTTT
-,TRBV5-1,TRBJ2-2,-,CASSFSGSANTGELFF,TGCGCCAGCAGCTTCTCAGGATCCGCGAACACCGGGGAGCTGTTTTTT
-,TRBV25-1,TRBJ2-7,-,CASSPTGGSYEQYF,TGTGCCAGCAGCCCCACGGGCGGGTCCTACGAGCAGTACTTC
-,TRBV3-1/TRBV3-2,TRBJ1-2,TRBD1,CASSRGGQGGGYTF,TGTGCCAGCAGCCGAGGGGGCCAGGGTGGTGGCTACACCTTC
-,TRBV24-1,TRBJ2-1,-,CATSDSLEGRRNEQFF,TGTGCCACCAGTGACTCGCTAGAAGGTCGGCGCAATGAGCAGTTCTTC
-,TRBV18,TRBJ1-2,TRBD1,CASSPRPLQGGYGYTF,TGTGCCAGCTCACCACGCCCCCTCCAGGGGGGCTATGGCTACACCTTC
few,TRBV5-1,TRBJ1-1,TRBD1,CASSQTGSGTEAFF,TGCGCCAGCAGCCAGACAGGGTCCGGCACTGAAGCTTTCTTT
once,TRBV2,TRBJ1-5,-,CAGSQRLGNQPQHF,TGTGCCGGGTCCCAGAGGTTGGGCAATCAGCCCCAGCATTTT
once,TRBV28,TRBJ2-3,-,CASSLTQGGVDTQYF,TGTGCCAGCAGTTTAACCCAGGGGGGCGTAGATACGCAGTATTTT
-,TRBV28,TRBJ1-1,-,CASSLWRRQLHQAFF,TGTGCCAGCAGTTTATGGCGGCGGCAGCTACACCAAGCTTTCTTT
-,TRBV5-1,TRBJ2-7,TRBD2,CASSVQLAGDRYEQYF,TGCGCCAGCAGCGTCCAACTAGCGGGAGATCGCTACGAGCAGTACTTC
-,TRBV2,TRBJ1-5,TRBD1,CASSDPMTGSDQPQHF,TGTGCCAGCAGTGACCCTATGACAGGGAGCGATCAGCCCCAGCATTTT
-,TRBV5-1,TRBJ1-1,-,CASSLTTVNTEAFF,TGCGCCAGCAGCTTGACGACAGTGAACACTGAAGCTTTCTTT
-,TRBV5-6,TRBJ2-1,-,CASSVGRRNEQFF,TGTGCCAGCAGCGTTGGGAGGAGAAATGAGCAGTTCTTC
-,TRBV3-1/TRBV3-2,TRBJ2-7,TRBD2,CASSQGLAVHSYEQYF,TGTGCCAGCAGCCAAGGGCTAGCGGTACACTCCTACGAGCAGTACTTC